One sample yielded the 32 T cell receptor beta chains listed below, sequenced in a study of T cell responses to AZD1222 COVID-19 vaccine. Repertoires were generated with immunoSEQ multiplex PCR, while TCRdb's copy carries only in-frame clones and drops some. This table has some 86,000 clones, approximately 80% appearing once. Here the sequenced sample was peripheral blood, taken on day 0 of AZD1222 vaccination. The origin of the receptors is an adult in good health.

This chain connects TRBV7-2 to TRBJ1-5; tentative D call: TRBD1 (5 bases). Germline V gives CDR1 SGHTA, CDR2 FQGNSA. This CDR3 region has 15 residues. Trimming removed 4 bases from V and 4 bases from J, with 14 bases in between. CDR3 sequence: CASSSPQGQNQPQHF. CDR3 bases: TGTGCCAGCAGCTCACCTCAGGGTCAAAATCAGCCCCAGCATTTT.

The V and J genes are TRBV11-2 and TRBJ2-3; 7 nucleotides align to TRBD2. CDR3 length: 13 residues. V trimming: 5 bases; J trimming: 5 bases; junction bases outside the gene matches: 4. Looked up from germline, CDR1 is SGHAT and CDR2 is FQNNGV. CDR3 sequence: CASSEGTIDTQYF. In nucleotides, the CDR3 is TGTGCCAGCAGCGAAGGGACTATAGATACGCAGTATTTT. The full variable domain, in which reference TRBV11-2 and TRBJ2-3 provide the parts outside the CDR3, is EAGVAQSPRYKIIEKRQSVAFWCNPISGHATLYWYQQILGQGPKLLIQFQNNGVVDDSQLPKDRFSAERLKGVDSTLKIQPAKLEDSAVYLCASSEGTIDTQYFGPGTRLTVL.

There are a few counts of this clone. V is TRBV12-3 or TRBV12-4 and J is TRBJ2-7, with D unresolved. The CDR3 length is 12 residues. Between the trimmed V and J ends, which lost 3 bases and 2 bases, there was a span of 5 bases. The CDR3 sequence is CASSFGAYEQYF. The CDR3 DNA reads as TGTGCCAGCAGTTTTGGGGCCTACGAGCAGTACTTC.

This chain uses TRBV29-1 with TRBJ2-3; no clear D. This CDR3 spans 11 amino acids. Trimming shortened V by 8 bases and J by 2 bases, and 8 bases separated the two germline ends. Germline loops: CDR1 SQVTM, CDR2 ANQGSEA. CDR3 sequence: CSSGTTDTQYF. CDR3 sequence (DNA): TGCAGCTCTGGAACCACAGATACGCAGTATTTT.

The V gene is TRBV19, the J gene TRBJ2-2; no definite D call. Germline assignment: CDR1 LNHDA and CDR2 SQIVND (reference sequence). The CDR3 loop spans 13 amino acids. V lost 5 bases and J lost 6, with 10 bases in between. The CDR3 coding sequence is TGTGCCAGTAGTCACCAGTTCGCCGGGGAGCTGTTTTTT. This codes for CASSHQFAGELFF.

A single count supports this clone. This chain joins TRBV3-1 (or the pseudogene TRBV3-2) and TRBJ1-1, with 9 bases lining up with TRBD1. The CDR3 covers 14 residues. CDR1 is LGHDT and CDR2 is YNNKEL in the germline V gene (reference sequence). Losses at the gene ends were 4 bases for V and 3 bases for J; bases not matched to a gene: 3. The CDR3 loop reads CASSLNRGHTEAFF. CDR3 sequence (DNA): TGTGCCAGCAGCCTCAACAGGGGGCACACTGAAGCTTTCTTT.

This clone was recorded a few times. The chain carries TRBV25-1 and TRBJ2-7, with D possibly matching TRBD1 (5 bases). V was cut by 2 bases and J by 1 base, with 12 bases left in between. Germline V lookup: CDR1 MGHDK, CDR2 SYGVNS. There are 15 residues in the CDR3. CDR3 region: CASSERRGASYEQYF. CDR3 nucleotides: TGTGCCAGCAGTGAACGTCGTGGGGCGTCCTACGAGCAGTACTTC.

This chain connects TRBV7-9 to TRBJ2-7; no firm D call. The CDR3 sequence is 15 residues long. The germline V gene encodes CDR1 SEHNR and CDR2 FQNEAQ (reference sequence). Trimming took 1 base from V and 4 from J, leaving 14 bases between them. CDR3 DNA sequence: TGTGCCAGCAGCTTAGGTGCAGCCCAGGCTTACGAGCAGTACTTC. This gives the protein CASSLGAAQAYEQYF.

The chain links TRBV11-2 to TRBJ1-1, with 7 bases fitting TRBD1. The germline V gene has CDR1 SGHAT and CDR2 FQNNGV. The length of the CDR3 is 14 residues. V lost 4 bases and J lost 4; bases outside the gene matches: 6. The CDR3: CASSSRQGSTEAFF. CDR3 nucleotide sequence: TGTGCCAGCAGCTCACGACAGGGCTCCACTGAAGCTTTCTTT.

V usage is TRBV6-5 and J usage is TRBJ1-1; maybe TRBD1 (5 bases). Trimming cost V 5 bases and J 1 base, with 14 bases left between them. The CDR3 covers 15 residues. Germline CDR1 reads MNHEY; CDR2 reads SVGAGI. The CDR3 DNA follows: TGTGCCAGCAGTCCAGCGAGGGGCGCGAACACTGAAGCTTTCTTT. This codes for CASSPARGANTEAFF.

This rearrangement joins TRBV4-1 to TRBJ2-3; TRBD2 might be the D (6 bases). Trimming shortened V by 1 base and J by 4 bases, and 15 bases separated the two germline ends. The CDR3 has 16 amino acids. CDR1 and CDR2 from the germline V gene are MGHRA and YSYEKL. As DNA, the CDR3 is TGCGCCAGCAGCCAAGCTCTAGGATCGGGAGCAGATACGCAGTATTTT. It codes for CASSQALGSGADTQYF.

This clone was observed a single time. DNA for the CDR3: TGCAGCGTTTTGAGGGGACAGTCCTATGGCTACACCTTC. It translates to CSVLRGQSYGYTF. J is TRBJ1-2 and V is TRBV29-1, with 7 positions matching TRBD1. J gave up 4 bases and V 5 bases, and 7 bases lay outside the gene matches. The CDR3 runs 13 residues. CDR1 is SQVTM, CDR2 ANQGSEA, per germline.

The rearrangement links TRBV9 to TRBJ2-7; D gene unclear. Between the trimmed V and J ends, which lost 0 bases and 0 bases, there was a span of 7 bases. Per the germline V gene, CDR1 is SGDLS and CDR2 is YYNGEE. This CDR3 has 14 amino acids. CDR3 sequence (DNA): TGTGCCAGCAGCGTAGTCCCCAGCTCCTACGAGCAGTACTTC. Its protein is CASSVVPSSYEQYF.

This sequence joins TRBV5-6 and TRBJ1-2; D remains ambiguous. This CDR3 comprises 14 residues. Germline V gene lookup returns CDR1 SGHDT and CDR2 YYEEEE. V dropped 1 base and J dropped 6 bases, with 13 bases sitting between them. The CDR3, as DNA: TGTGCCAGCAGCTTGACGGGCCGATGGGATGGCTACACCTTC. The encoded protein is CASSLTGRWDGYTF.

V usage is TRBV5-4 and J usage is TRBJ2-5; tentative D call: TRBD2 (6 bases). Germline CDR1 and CDR2: SGHNT and YYREEE (reference sequence). The CDR3 loop spans 15 amino acids. V was clipped by 4 bases and J by 1 base, with 14 bases between them. CDR3 sequence (DNA): TGTGCCAGCAGCAGGGGAGACGGGGGCCAAGAGACCCAGTACTTC. Translating it yields CASSRGDGGQETQYF.

The CDR3 is CASSYTQNQPQHF. The CDR3 DNA follows: TGTGCCAGCAGTTATACGCAAAATCAGCCCCAGCATTTT. V and J are TRBV6-9 and TRBJ1-5; D is undetermined. The CDR3 loop spans 13 amino acids. Germline CDR1 reads MNHGY; CDR2 reads SVAAGI. Trimming removed 2 bases from V and 4 bases from J, with 6 bases in between.

The chain joins TRBV19 to TRBJ1-2; the match to TRBD1 covers 7 bases. The germline gives CDR1 LNHDA, CDR2 SQIVND (reference sequence). Germline trimming cut 2 bases from V and 2 bases from J; bases unmatched to any gene: 14. CDR3 length: 18 residues. The CDR3 sequence: CASSIIQSDRKKNYGYTF. CDR3 nucleotide sequence: TGTGCCAGTAGTATAATCCAGTCGGACAGGAAGAAAAACTATGGCTACACCTTC.

The chain links TRBV19 to TRBJ1-2, with D perhaps TRBD1 (5 bases). V was cut by 9 bases and J by 3 bases, with 20 bases left in between. Germline lookup yields CDR1 LNHDA and CDR2 SQIVND (reference sequence). CDR3 length equals 15 residues. The CDR3 loop is CASRGTAWGDYGYTF. CDR3 nucleotides: TGTGCCAGCCGCGGGACGGCCTGGGGAGACTATGGCTACACCTTC.

V usage is TRBV3-1 (or the pseudogene TRBV3-2) and J usage is TRBJ1-6; D is undetermined. V was pared by 5 bases and J by 15 bases, with 14 bases between. The CDR3 length is 12 residues. From germline, CDR1 is LGHDT and CDR2 YNNKEL (reference sequence). This chain's CDR3 is CASSSGPSYLHF. The CDR3 DNA is TGTGCCAGCAGCTCCGGGCCCTCTTACCTCCACTTT.

This clone has more than one count but fewer than ten. The rearrangement uses TRBV5-1 and TRBJ2-3, with 13 bases fitting TRBD2. Per germline, CDR1 SGHRS and CDR2 YFSETQ. This CDR3 has 16 amino acids. V trimming: 2 bases; J trimming: 3 bases; junction bases outside the gene matches: 3. DNA of the CDR3: TGCGCCAGCAGCTTTCGACTAGCGGGGGGAACAGATACGCAGTATTTT. It encodes CASSFRLAGGTDTQYF.

The chain is built from TRBV18 and TRBJ1-2; no clear D. Germline V lookup: CDR1 KGHSH, CDR2 LQKENI. Trimming took 6 bases from V and 2 from J, leaving 13 bases between them. This CDR3 has 14 amino acids. CDR3 residues: CASSPGKGNYGYTF. The CDR3 region has the DNA TGTGCCAGCTCCCCGGGAAAGGGCAACTATGGCTACACCTTC.

This chain links TRBV6-4 with TRBJ2-2; D is perhaps TRBD2 (5 bases). V was pared by 5 bases and J by 5 bases, with 15 bases between. The CDR3 length is 15 residues. Germline loops: CDR1 MRHNA, CDR2 SNTAGT. The CDR3 coding sequence is TGTGCCAGCAGTCCACGGGGTAGTCGTACCGGGGAGCTGTTTTTT. It codes for CASSPRGSRTGELFF.

The rearrangement links TRBV6-5 to TRBJ1-6; no clear D. Germline V gene lookup returns CDR1 MNHEY and CDR2 SVGAGI. V shed 6 bases and J shed 7 bases, with 7 bases lying between them. The CDR3 extends over 12 amino acids. The CDR3 is CASSLFNSPLHF. The CDR3 DNA reads as TGTGCCAGCAGCCTATTCAATTCACCCCTCCACTTT.

The rearrangement joins TRBV19 to TRBJ1-2, with unresolved D. Trimming cost V 8 bases and J 2 bases, with 15 bases left between them. Germline-derived CDR1 and CDR2 are LNHDA and SQIVND (reference sequence). The CDR3 covers 14 residues. DNA of the CDR3: TGTGCCAGTGGGAGCTCCCAAACCAACTATGGCTACACCTTC. This sequence encodes CASGSSQTNYGYTF.

The V gene is TRBV28, the J gene TRBJ1-2; a possible D gene is TRBD1 (5 bases). Germline values: CDR1 MDHEN, CDR2 SYDVKM. The length of the CDR3 is 18 residues. Trimming shortened V by 3 bases and J by 1 base, and 21 bases separated the two germline ends. The CDR3 DNA is TGTGCCAGCAGTTTGGTAGATCGGGCAGGGCGCGTTAACTATGGCTACACCTTC. This codes for CASSLVDRAGRVNYGYTF.

This chain connects TRBV10-2 to TRBJ2-5, with 10 nucleotides matching TRBD2. The CDR3 consists of 15 residues. The V gene end was trimmed by 8 bases and the J gene end by 5 bases; junction bases not matched to a gene: 11. From germline, CDR1 is WSHSY and CDR2 SAAADI. The CDR3 sequence is CASSEAGGPLETQYF. CDR3 DNA: TGCGCCAGCTCTGAAGCGGGAGGGCCGCTTGAGACCCAGTACTTC.

This chain links TRBV6-5 with TRBJ1-3, with a tentative D call TRBD1 (5 bases). V lost 0 bases and J lost 2, with 8 bases in between. CDR3 size: 15 residues. CDR1 is MNHEY, CDR2 SVGAGI, per germline. DNA for the CDR3: TGTGCCAGCAGTTACTCAGGGGCCCCTGGAAACACCATATATTTT. This translates into CASSYSGAPGNTIYF.

J is TRBJ1-5 and V is TRBV6-5; D perhaps matches TRBD1 (5 bases). Looked up from germline, CDR1 is MNHEY and CDR2 is SVGAGI. V was clipped by 4 bases and J by 5 bases, with 15 bases between them. This CDR3 is built from 15 residues. Written as DNA, the CDR3 is TGTGCCAGCAGTTGGACCGGGACCCTTGATCAGCCCCAGCATTTT. It specifies CASSWTGTLDQPQHF.

The sample holds many counts of this clone. This rearrangement joins TRBV3-1 (or the pseudogene TRBV3-2) to TRBJ2-7; 9 bases map to TRBD1. V lost 3 bases and J lost 5; bases outside the gene matches: 8. Germline V gives CDR1 LGHDT, CDR2 YNNKEL (reference sequence). The CDR3 loop spans 15 amino acids. The CDR3 sequence is CASSHLGQGRNEQYF. The CDR3, as DNA: TGTGCCAGCAGCCATCTGGGACAGGGTAGGAACGAGCAGTACTTC.

The V and J genes are TRBV30 and TRBJ2-2; 9 bases agree with TRBD2. In germline, CDR1 is GTSNPN, CDR2 SVGIG (reference sequence). Trimming at V came to 2 bases and at J to 8 bases, leaving 9 bases not matched to a gene. The CDR3 consists of 15 residues. CDR3 coding DNA: TGTGCCTGGAGTAAGCAGCGGGGGGCGAAAGGGGAGCTGTTTTTT. Protein: CAWSKQRGAKGELFF.

The J gene is TRBJ1-6, the V gene TRBV9, with D uncertain. Trimming removed 0 bases at V and 3 bases at J, with 10 bases between. Germline values: CDR1 SGDLS, CDR2 YYNGEE. This CDR3 spans 16 amino acids. Written as DNA, the CDR3 is TGTGCCAGCAGCGTAGCACTCGAACTCTATAATTCACCCCTCCACTTT. It codes for CASSVALELYNSPLHF.

The chain combines TRBV3-1 (or the pseudogene TRBV3-2) with TRBJ2-5; D is unclear. CDR3 length: 13 amino acids. Trimming took 4 bases from V and 5 from J, leaving 11 bases between them. CDR1 is LGHDT and CDR2 is YNNKEL in the germline V gene (reference sequence). The CDR3 bases are TGTGCCAGCAGCCGCAACGGTTTTGAGACCCAGTACTTC. Its protein product is CASSRNGFETQYF.